Presented here are 18 T cell receptor beta chains from one specimen sequenced in a study of T cells after yellow fever vaccination. A single record per CDR3 protein comes from TCRdb applying MiXCR to the 5' RACE reads. The data show some 200,000 distinct CDR3 sequences, about 11% seen once. The material was CD8+ T cells sorted from PBMCs, obtained 15 days after the yellow fever booster vaccination. Receptor source: a man between 18 and 35 years old who received the YFV17D yellow fever vaccine.

This clonotype has a handful of counts. The chain uses TRBV7-9 and TRBJ1-1; 7 positions agree with TRBD1. This CDR3 has 14 residues. After removal of 4 bases from V and 4 bases from J, the junction contained 6 bases not matched to a gene. The germline CDR1 and CDR2 sequences are SEHNR and FQNEAQ (reference sequence). CDR3 nucleotide sequence: TGTGCCAGCAGCTGGCAGGGGGGCAGCACTGAAGCTTTCTTT. Translation gives CASSWQGGSTEAFF. Combining the CDR3 with reference TRBV7-9 and TRBJ1-1 gives the whole variable domain DTGVSQNPRHKITKRGQNVTFRCDPISEHNRLYWYRQTLGQGPEFLTYFQNEAQLEKSRLLSDRFSAERPKGSFSTLEIQRTEQGDSAMYLCASSWQGGSTEAFFGQGTRLTVV.

There are a few counts of this clonotype. The conserved phenylalanine or tryptophan is not found at the CDR3 terminus, so this likely reflects a read error. The chain carries TRBV25-1 and TRBJ1-1; D gene unclear. From germline, CDR1 is MGHDK and CDR2 SYGVNS. V lost 5 bases, J lost 6 bases, and 10 bases lay in between. The CDR3 has 12 residues. CDR3 amino acids: CASSPGGPEAFL. DNA for the CDR3: TGTGCCAGCAGTCCTGGTGGCCCTGAAGCTTTCCTT.

This clonotype was found a few times. The rearrangement links TRBV4-3 to TRBJ1-6; D remains unclear. Trimming left V 4 bases short and J 3 bases short, with 7 bases between. The CDR3 loop spans 14 amino acids. Germline V gene data show CDR1 as LGHNA and CDR2 as YSLEER. The CDR3 is CASSPSSYNSPLHF. The CDR3 DNA reads as TGCGCCAGCAGCCCTAGCAGCTATAATTCACCCCTCCACTTT.

This clonotype was recorded many times. V usage is TRBV7-2 and J usage is TRBJ2-1; D is unresolved. V lost 2 bases and J lost 0, with 8 bases in between. Per germline, CDR1 SGHTA and CDR2 FQGNSA. The CDR3 is 15 amino acids. The CDR3 coding sequence is TGTGCCAGCAGCTTAAGCCAGAGCTCCTACAATGAGCAGTTCTTC. As protein: CASSLSQSSYNEQFF. The variable domain in full, completed from reference TRBV7-2 and TRBJ2-1, reads GAGVSQSPSNKVTEKGKDVELRCDPISGHTALYWYRQSLGQGLEFLIYFQGNSAPDKSGLPSDRFSAERTGGSVSTLTIQRTQQEDSAVYLCASSLSQSSYNEQFFGPGTRLTVL.

This clonotype was counted between two and nine times. The chain couples TRBV4-1 to TRBJ2-5; D is tentatively TRBD1 or TRBD2 (5 bases each). The CDR3 is made up of 14 amino acids. Trimming left V 3 bases short and J 3 bases short, with 11 bases between. The germline CDR1 and CDR2 sequences are MGHRA and YSYEKL. The CDR3 protein is CASSHVLGEETQYF. The CDR3 DNA reads TGCGCCAGCAGCCACGTATTGGGGGAAGAGACCCAGTACTTC.

This clonotype showed up just a few times. The rearrangement links TRBV4-1 to TRBJ1-1; no definite D call. With 3 bases removed from V and 4 bases from J, the gap between germline ends came to 12 bases. Germline-derived CDR1 and CDR2 are MGHRA and YSYEKL. This CDR3 contains 14 residues. The CDR3 nucleotides are TGCGCCAGCAGCCACCCGGGCAGCTCCACTGAAGCTTTCTTT. Translating it yields CASSHPGSSTEAFF.

This clonotype was counted a few times. CDR3 DNA: TGTGCAAGTCGACATCCGGGACAGGGGTACCAGCGCCCGTTCTTC. Its translation is CASRHPGQGYQRPFF. This rearrangement joins TRBV12-2 to TRBJ2-1; the DNA was not compared with TRBD1, the D call given in the table. TRBV12-2 is termed a pseudogene. CDR3 size: 15 residues.

The gene calls are TRBV27 and TRBJ2-6, with D hard to call. This CDR3 has 16 residues. Germline-derived CDR1 and CDR2 are MNHEY and SMNVEV (reference sequence). V lost 5 bases, J lost 0 bases, and 11 bases lay in between. As DNA, the CDR3 is TGTGCCAGCAGTCTGGAGCCAAACTCTGGGGCCAACGTCCTGACTTTC. This translates into CASSLEPNSGANVLTF.

V is TRBV6-5 and J is TRBJ1-5, with D unclear. The CDR3 has 13 amino acids. CDR1 and CDR2 from the germline V gene are MNHEY and SVGAGI. V lost 5 bases to trimming and J lost 6 bases, with 11 bases between them. The CDR3 coding sequence is TGTGCCAGCAGTCCCCGTTGGGGTCAGCCCCAGCATTTT. It specifies CASSPRWGQPQHF.

In this sample, this clonotype turned up many times. V is TRBV6-1 and J is TRBJ1-5; 7 nucleotides agree with TRBD1. After removal of 3 bases from V and 8 bases from J, the junction contained 7 bases not matched to a gene. Germline assignment: CDR1 MNHNS and CDR2 SASEGT. CDR3 length equals 14 residues. The CDR3 nucleotides are TGTGCCAGCAGTGAGGGAGGGGGCATGGAGCCCCAGCATTTT. It specifies CASSEGGGMEPQHF.

A single count supports this clonotype. This may be a read error: a much more frequent sequence differs by one nucleotide. The chain carries TRBV11-1 and TRBJ2-1; D may be TRBD1 (6 bases). The length of the CDR3 is 11 residues. CDR1 SGHAT and CDR2 FQDESV come from the germline V gene (reference sequence). The CDR3 DNA reads as TGTGCCAGCAGCCAGGGGTTTGAGGAGTTCTTC. Its protein product is CASSQGFEEFF.

Only a few counts were recorded for this clonotype. V usage is TRBV14 and J usage is TRBJ2-3; tentatively, D is TRBD2 (6 bases). Trimming removed 0 bases from V and 8 bases from J, with 18 bases in between. This CDR3 has 16 amino acids. Germline V gene lookup returns CDR1 SGHDN and CDR2 FVKESK. In nucleotides, the CDR3 is TGTGCCAGCAGCCAAGATCCCTCGCTAGCGAGCGGTACGCAGTATTTT. As protein: CASSQDPSLASGTQYF.

The sample holds a few counts of this clonotype. The CDR3 sequence: CASSQTTGGGETQYF. Here the CDR3 DNA reads TGCGCCAGCAGCCAAACAACAGGGGGAGGAGAGACCCAGTACTTC. This chain connects TRBV4-3 to TRBJ2-5, with 8 bases that match TRBD1. Germline lookup yields CDR1 LGHNA and CDR2 YSLEER. The CDR3 covers 15 residues. The J segment lost 4 bases and the V segment lost 2 bases, leaving 6 bases of the junction unmatched.

This clonotype has only a few counts. The rearrangement joins TRBV7-9 to TRBJ2-1; D gene uncertain. This CDR3 has 10 residues. The V and J ends lost 3 bases and 9 bases respectively, with 3 bases between them. The germline gives CDR1 SEHNR, CDR2 FQNEAQ (reference sequence). The CDR3 sequence: CASSFSEQFF. CDR3 in DNA: TGTGCCAGCAGCTTCAGTGAGCAGTTCTTC.

This clonotype was observed a few times. V is TRBV4-1 and J is TRBJ2-7; TRBD1 matches 11 bases. The germline CDR1 and CDR2 sequences are MGHRA and YSYEKL. V was pared by 1 base and J by 3 bases, with 2 bases of the junction left unmatched. This CDR3 has 15 residues. The CDR3 protein is CASSQGDRGSYEQYF. The CDR3 nucleotides read TGCGCCAGCAGCCAAGGGGACAGGGGGAGCTACGAGCAGTACTTC.

V gene TRBV12-5 combines with J gene TRBJ1-1, with D maybe TRBD1 (5 bases). V lost 0 bases and J lost 1, with 15 bases in between. Germline-derived CDR1 and CDR2 are LGHNT and FRNRAP. This CDR3 contains 17 residues. The CDR3 DNA reads TGTGCTAGTGGTTTGGTACTCCCGGGGCGAGAGAACACTGAAGCTTTCTTT. As protein: CASGLVLPGRENTEAFF.

The chain employs TRBV5-1 and TRBJ2-3; weak D call: TRBD2 (6 bases). This CDR3 contains 15 residues. Germline CDR1 SGHRS, CDR2 YFSETQ. Trimming took 4 bases from V and 6 from J, leaving 18 bases between them. The chain's CDR3 is CASSKPLAGEDTQYF. CDR3 DNA sequence: TGCGCCAGCAGCAAACCACTAGCCGGAGAGGATACGCAGTATTTT.

A few counts support this clonotype. V gene TRBV7-3 combines with J gene TRBJ2-3, with TRBD2 matching 7 bases. CDR3 length equals 15 residues. The junction had 10 bases not matched to a gene; V was cut back by 6 bases and J by 4 bases. Germline V gene lookup returns CDR1 SGHTA and CDR2 FQGTGA. CDR3 amino acids: CASSLGLAAADTQYF. CDR3 DNA sequence: TGTGCCAGCAGTCTTGGGCTAGCGGCTGCAGATACGCAGTATTTT.